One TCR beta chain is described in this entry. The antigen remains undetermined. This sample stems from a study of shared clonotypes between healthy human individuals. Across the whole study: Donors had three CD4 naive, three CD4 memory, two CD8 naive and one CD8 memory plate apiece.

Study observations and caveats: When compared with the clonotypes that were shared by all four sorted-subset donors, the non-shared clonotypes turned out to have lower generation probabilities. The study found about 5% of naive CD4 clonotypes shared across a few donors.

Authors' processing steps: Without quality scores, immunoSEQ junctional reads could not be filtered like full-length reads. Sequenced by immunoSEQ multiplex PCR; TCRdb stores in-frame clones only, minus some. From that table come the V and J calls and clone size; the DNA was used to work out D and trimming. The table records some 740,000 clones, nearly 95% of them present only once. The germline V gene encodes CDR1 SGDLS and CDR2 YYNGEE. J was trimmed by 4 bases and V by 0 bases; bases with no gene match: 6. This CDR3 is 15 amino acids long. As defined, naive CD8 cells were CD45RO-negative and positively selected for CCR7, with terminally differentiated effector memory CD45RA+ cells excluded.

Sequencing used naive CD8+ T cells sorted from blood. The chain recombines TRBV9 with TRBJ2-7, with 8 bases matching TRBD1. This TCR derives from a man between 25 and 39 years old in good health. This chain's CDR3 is CASSVGSGGEYEQYF. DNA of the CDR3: TGTGCCAGCAGCGTAGGTTCAGGGGGCGAGTACGAGCAGTACTTC.